This paragraph covers one T cell receptor (beta chain) sequence. In its sample, this clonotype was seen a few times. Its antigen target is currently unknown. The input lacks base qualities; no much larger clone sits a single base away. The donors were under 40 Caucasian individuals from Russia, aged 6 to 90 years, who were systemically healthy. Roughly 9 milliliters of peripheral blood were drawn from each donor into EDTA-treated Vacutainer tubes. PBMCs were isolated by Ficoll-Paque density-gradient centrifugation, with at least 7 million obtained per sample. Total RNA, at least 6 micrograms per sample, was extracted from PBMCs with Trizol reagent. Naive CD45RAhigh/CD27high T cell percentages were measured by flow cytometry on a PBMC aliquot from every donor. The protocol used for the library was 5' RACE. A second PCR of about 7 to 12 cycles was performed with a sample-barcoded 5' primer and a J-beta primer mix. Each TCR beta cDNA molecule received a unique molecular identifier from a template-switch 5' adaptor carrying 12 random nucleotides. Each sample yielded at least 2.5 million CDR3-containing paired-end reads. First-strand cDNA synthesis was performed from all RNA using the Mint cDNA synthesis kit, with priming by a TRBC-specific oligonucleotide. Following uracil-DNA glycosylase treatment, all cDNA underwent a first 18-cycle PCR with the universal primers M1SS and BC2_uni_R. As for the authors' bioinformatics: Each sample was normalized by randomly selecting 1 million high-quality reads, each carrying a distinct molecular identifier. Reads with shared molecular identifiers were discarded instead of being binned into consensus sequences. CDR3 identification, clonotype clustering and error correction used MiTCR with a Q25 quality threshold and the strictest error-elimination algorithm. A nonparametric unseen species model with Euler transformation was used to estimate a lower bound on total TCR beta diversity. TCRdb reprocessing: public reads trimmed at Q25 with fastp, clones called with MiXCR, in-frame beta chains kept. Every distinct CDR3 protein forms one entry, paired with its most common genes and DNA. The V and J calls were determined by TCRdb, not by the authors. The sample table records around 2 million distinct CDR3 sequences; about two fifths of these occur just once. The ten largest account for 23% of the sample.

The data stem from a study of blood T cells in healthy people across ages (dated by TCRdb to about 2015). Some background on the complete study: In model experiments, template switching captured about one uniquely barcoded TCR beta cDNA molecule for every two T cells. Using deep sequencing normalized with unique cDNA molecular identifiers, the study measured how TCR beta repertoire diversity changes with age. Four age groups were formed from the donors: young (average approximately 15 years), middle-aged (more than 35), aged (62) and long-lived (approximately 78). Donors of different ages were randomly distributed across sequencing lanes to avoid experimental bias. Two additional independent replicas of 1 million unique cDNA reads from the same blood draw were analyzed for two donors (one aged 18 to 30 and one aged 80 or older).

What the work shows at the level of the full study, not this receptor alone: Compared with the aged group, the long-lived group had more naive CD4+ T cells, fewer expanded clones and increased TCR diversity, suggesting age selection. Total diversity estimates from one million sequenced T cells were considered lower bounds and underestimates. Observed TCR beta diversity per million T cells fell roughly linearly with age, and a significant reduction was already apparent by age around 39. Because profiling used bulk unsorted PBMCs, naive and antigen-experienced compartments could not be compared conclusively. Donor CMV infection status was unknown, potentially confounding age-related changes in expanded clonotypes. A strong correlation was found between observed TCR beta diversity and the percentage of naive T cells measured by flow cytometry.

This clonotype was obtained from a human donor in good health. Specimen: blood.

The CDR3 reads CASSLEGKGVTEAFF. The sequenced DNA: TGCGCCAGCAGCTTGGAGGGGAAGGGGGTCACTGAAGCTTTCTTT. The sequence links TRBV5-1 to TRBJ1-1, and TRBD1 may be the D gene, going by 6 matching bases. Reading the germline V gene gives CDR1 SGHRS and CDR2 YFSETQ. V drops 0 bases and J drops 4 bases, leaving 13 bases in between. The CDR3 has 15 amino acids, counting the end cysteine and phenylalanine. The retained sequence is limited to the CDR3, 45 bases, with the frame set at the first base.